Sequencing of this TCR beta chain was carried out in a study of T cell changes during pregnancy in multiple sclerosis. Profiling relied on immunoSEQ multiplex PCR, and the TCRdb table lists in-frame clones only, not all of them. This table has almost 55,000 clones, 90% appearing once. V lost 3 bases and J lost 5; bases outside the gene matches: 7. The germline CDR1 and CDR2 sequences are SEHNR and FQNEAQ (reference sequence). The CDR3 covers 14 residues. This clone was observed at least ten times. The sequencing used CD8+ T cells from peripheral blood mononuclear cells, collected before pregnancy. The clonotype comes from a female donor with multiple sclerosis, enrolled in a pregnancy study. The V and J genes are TRBV7-9 and TRBJ2-7, with 7 bases matching TRBD1. The CDR3 loop is CASSFLQGKHEQYF. The CDR3 nucleotides are TGTGCCAGCAGCTTCCTACAGGGGAAACACGAGCAGTACTTC.